This T cell receptor beta chain was identified during a study of beta chain features in type 1 diabetes (dated by TCRdb to the late 2010s). About the investigation overall: Mean age, gender distribution, total cell number and subset yield did not differ between patients and healthy donors. A total of over 90,000,000 sorted cells were examined across all samples, and a strong correlation was observed between cell number per subset and RNA yield. In the study, recently diagnosed type 1 diabetes patients and matched healthy donors were compared on the TCRB repertoires of their sorted circulating CD4+ T cell subsets. Regulatory and stem cell-like memory subsets were obtained from only 8 patients and about 8 healthy donors, while naive and central memory subsets were obtained from all 28 donors.

Here is what the overall study found, with its caveats: In all four CD4+ subsets, TCRB CDR3 length was moderately but significantly shorter in type 1 diabetes patients. Because cDNA was sequenced instead of genomic DNA, highly expressing activated cells could be over-represented, though the groups showed no difference in activation or CD3 levels. Because small numbers of individuals were included in the HLA sub-analyses, any influence of HLA type on TCRB rearrangement was left unresolved. The naive, central memory and regulatory TCRB repertoires appeared to resemble one another more closely among patients than among healthy donors. PCR might favor shorter templates, but patient and control samples were amplified and corrected together, so any skew would affect both groups equally. At VDJ recombination sites, patients with type 1 diabetes made fewer insertions and deleted more nucleotides, a pattern implying thymic rearrangement abnormalities.

Each donor gave one peripheral blood draw, averaging about 120 mL, which was collected into heparinised tubes. A BD FACSAria II was used to sort naive, central memory, regulatory and stem cell-like memory CD4+ T cells with a panel that included CD45RO, CCR7, CD25, CD127, CD95 and CD27. Purity was above 95% for every sorted population. PBMCs were isolated immediately by Lymphoprep density gradient centrifugation and stained directly without culture. Samples were stained and sorted in pairs, with one healthy donor and one patient per experiment, so that batch effects were minimized. The entire isolated RNA was reverse transcribed using the High Capacity cDNA Reverse Transcription Kit, and thus expressed TCRB transcripts were sequenced. Deep immunoSEQ sequencing was performed on naive, central memory and regulatory T cell samples, with an average of around 3.4 million total reads per sample. Sorted cells were lysed in RLT buffer and RNA was extracted with DNase-treated RNeasy Micro or Mini kits, depending on cell number. Each cell subset was processed separately to prevent cross-contamination, with patient and healthy donor samples processed together. The immunoSEQ multiplex PCR was used to amplify TCRB sequences from cDNA, generating 87-bp fragments that spanned the CDR3 region. Sequencing of the amplicons was done on the Illumina HiSeq platform. In the paper's pipeline: PCR bias was corrected computationally using synthetic template baselines, and reads within Hamming distance 2 were collapsed, with unmergeable singletons discarded. Reads were aligned against IMGT so that V, D and J genes, CDR3 length and insertions or deletions at six rearrangement sites could be assigned. Within each subset, clonotype counts were normalized to the number of sorted cells before true diversity and Gini coefficients were calculated with the tcR R package. Repertoire sharing was quantified using the overlap coefficient calculated on TCRB nucleotide sequences. Out-of-frame TCRB sequences from naive cells were analyzed as a proxy for the pre-selection repertoire. TCRdb stores this immuneACCESS table with in-frame sequences only. Part of the clones is absent; in the studies checked, under half of the shortfall reflects unresolved V genes, and no reason is known for the rest. The V and J calls and clone size were taken over from that table, and D and trimming were inferred from the DNA. This sample holds about 410,000 clones; over 11% were observed only once. Jointly, the top ten make up around 0.039% of the sample.

The CDR3 runs 14 residues from the cysteine to the phenylalanine. The retained sequence is limited to the CDR3, 42 bases, with the frame set at the first base. Trimming accounts for 2 bases at V and 2 bases at J, while the number of junction bases matched to no gene is 5. For CDR1 and CDR2, the germline V gene lists SQVTM and ANQGSEA. On this clone: The antigen it recognizes is unknown. Base qualities are not at hand, and no much larger clone is one base apart.

Sequencing was performed on naive CD4+ T cells from blood. The cell subset or site tag for this specimen amounts to: true naive CD4+ T cells. The receptor was isolated from a man aged 30-40 years in good health. The chain employs TRBV29-1 and TRBJ1-2; TRBD1 aligns with 7 central bases. The CDR3 reads as follows: CSVESGQANYGYTF. The nucleotides read TGCAGCGTTGAAAGTGGACAGGCAAACTATGGCTACACCTTC.